Reported below is one TCR beta chain. The entry originates in a study of blood T cell repertoires in COVID-19. V dropped 3 bases and J dropped 8; count of bases not matched to a gene: 21. The CDR3 is 19 residues long. Looked up from germline, CDR1 is LNHNV and CDR2 is YYDKDF (reference sequence). The table came from immunoSEQ multiplex PCR; TCRdb's copy has only in-frame clones and leaves some out. The sample includes approximately 290,000 clones, roughly 86% of them seen just once. This receptor was taken from a woman aged 25 to 39 with COVID-19, enrolled during active disease. V gene TRBV15 combines with J gene TRBJ2-1; the match to TRBD2 covers 8 bases. The sequenced sample was peripheral blood. Here the CDR3 reads CATSRGAGSAGGSLDEQFF. As DNA, the CDR3 is TGTGCCACCAGCAGGGGGGCCGGATCTGCGGGGGGATCCCTGGATGAGCAGTTCTTC.